Sequencing of this T cell receptor beta chain was carried out in a study of PD-1 blockade in mismatch repair-deficient tumors. Findings of the study overall: After pembrolizumab, tumor-resident clones rose rapidly, then generally contracted before radiologic responses.

Regarding this clone: The antigen is not known.

Profiled with immunoSEQ multiplex PCR; TCRdb holds only in-frame clones, not every one. The top ten clones hold 2.5% to 3% of a sample with 25,000 to 30,000 clones, 65% to 85% of them seen once. This receptor was taken from an adult with mismatch repair-deficient cancer. The material was PBMCs, obtained before pembrolizumab treatment.

CDR3 protein: CASSLLAGEGGNEQFF. The CDR3 DNA follows: TGTGCCAGCAGCCTATTAGCGGGAGAGGGTGGGAATGAGCAGTTCTTC. V and J are TRBV7-6 and TRBJ2-1, with 9 bases matching TRBD2. J was trimmed by 7 bases and V by 5 bases; bases with no gene match: 12. The CDR3 is made up of 16 amino acids. CDR1 SGHVS and CDR2 FNYEAQ come from the germline V gene.